This T cell receptor (beta chain) was profiled in a study of cytomegalovirus exposure and HLA in healthy donors. V lost 0 bases and J lost 7; bases outside the gene matches: 8. The CDR3 extends over 16 amino acids. Germline V gives CDR1 LNHNV, CDR2 YYDKDF (reference sequence). Study-wide points: A later analysis showed that HLA-associated TCR beta chains had undergone more clonal expansion than equally common others. Some V segments, including TRBV6-2 and TRBV6-3, were excluded as indistinguishable.

The PCR ran on 60 Vbeta and 13 Jbeta primers. Profiling relied on immunoSEQ multiplex PCR, and the TCRdb table lists in-frame clones only, not all of them. The repertoire holds fewer than 120,000 clones, with more than 65% as singletons. In regard to this clone: The antigen is not known.

This TCR was sampled from a man under 40 in good health and CMV-seropositive. The sample taken for sequencing was PBMCs. J is TRBJ2-1 and V is TRBV15; 8 nucleotides line up with TRBD2. CDR3 loop: CATSRDRRGAANEQFF. For the CDR3, the DNA is TGTGCCACCAGCAGAGACCGGCGGGGGGCCGCGAATGAGCAGTTCTTC.